Shown below are 26 T cell receptor beta chains from a single sample sequenced in a study of T cells in Graves' hyperthyroidism and ophthalmopathy (dated by TCRdb to the late 2010s). The method behind the library was multiplex PCR. TCRdb lists the instrument as Illumina HiSeq 2000. TCR beta CDR3 regions were amplified from RNA transcripts. For the first round of RT-PCR on the TCR CDR3, the HTBI primer set was used together with the Qiagen OneStep RT-PCR kit. TCRdb redid the processing of the public reads, applying fastp at Q25 and MiXCR, and retained in-frame beta chains. Rows are unified per CDR3 protein, each entry keeping the most common DNA and genes. Here the sample has approximately 610,000 distinct CDR3 sequences; roughly 15% occur a single time. Clones ranked in the top ten supply about 3.9% of the sample. The sequenced material came from blood. These receptors were taken from a woman in her forties with Graves' ophthalmopathy.

This clonotype was picked up a small number of times. This chain uses TRBV6-2 or TRBV6-3 with TRBJ2-5; D not resolved. Germline values: CDR1 MNHEY, CDR2 SVGEGT. The CDR3 is made up of 16 amino acids. Deletions cut 3 bases from V and 2 bases from J, with 16 bases between. The CDR3 DNA sequence: TGTGCCAGCAGTTATTCCGACGGCTCTCGGCAAGAGACCCAGTACTTC. This sequence encodes CASSYSDGSRQETQYF.

The chain has TRBV28 and TRBJ2-7; D is perhaps TRBD2 (6 bases). The V end was cut by 4 bases, the J end by 0 bases, with 19 bases between. Germline CDR1 MDHEN, CDR2 SYDVKM. The CDR3 covers 17 residues. The CDR3 region is CASSSGISTGSSYEQYF. CDR3 in DNA: TGTGCCAGCAGTTCTGGAATCTCGACCGGGAGCTCCTACGAGCAGTACTTC.

This rearrangement joins TRBV12-3 or TRBV12-4 to TRBJ1-2; D not certain. The CDR3 is made up of 12 amino acids. V dropped 6 bases and J dropped 7 bases, with 12 bases sitting between them. CDR3 amino acids: CASSYRKAGYTF. CDR3 bases: TGTGCCAGCAGCTATAGGAAGGCTGGCTACACCTTC.

Ten or more counts support this clonotype. V and J are TRBV5-1 and TRBJ1-2; D not certain. Germline V gene sequence: CDR1 SGHRS, CDR2 YFSETQ. Trimming shortened V by 0 bases and J by 8 bases, and 11 bases separated the two germline ends. The CDR3 covers 13 residues. CDR3 bases: TGCGCCAGCAGCTTGGCGGGGAGTGAGGGCTACACCTTC. It specifies CASSLAGSEGYTF.

This clonotype appeared many times. The chain has TRBV18 and TRBJ1-1; D is ambiguous. The germline CDR1 and CDR2 sequences are KGHSH and LQKENI. The length of the CDR3 is 14 residues. V was trimmed by 6 bases and J by 1 base, leaving 12 bases between them. The CDR3: CASSQGRTNTEAFF. The CDR3 region has the DNA TGTGCCAGCTCTCAAGGTAGGACGAACACTGAAGCTTTCTTT.

This clonotype showed up many times. The chain combines TRBV3-1 with TRBJ1-5; possible D gene TRBD1, 6 bases. V was shortened by 0 bases and J by 2 bases, with 11 bases between the two germline ends. This CDR3 region has 16 residues. The germline CDR1 and CDR2 sequences are LGHDT and YNNKEL (reference sequence). CDR3 DNA: TGTGCCAGCAGCCAAGACGGGGGGGCAGGCAATCAGCCCCAGCATTTT. This gives the protein CASSQDGGAGNQPQHF. The entire variable domain, with the rest obtained from reference TRBV3-1 and TRBJ1-5, is as follows: DTAVSQTPKYLVTQMGNDKSIKCEQNLGHDTMYWYKQDSKKFLKIMFSYNNKELIINETVPNRFSPKSPDKAHLNLHINSLELGDSAVYFCASSQDGGAGNQPQHFGDGTRLSIL.

The table lists this clonotype with many counts. The genes are TRBV6-2 or TRBV6-3 and TRBJ1-1, with D tentatively TRBD1 (5 bases). The CDR3 sequence is 11 residues long. Germline V lookup: CDR1 MNHEY, CDR2 SVGEGT. V lost 6 bases and J lost 9, with 11 bases in between. CDR3 loop: CASRTHRKAFF. CDR3 in DNA: TGTGCCAGCAGAACTCACAGGAAAGCTTTCTTT.

This clonotype was counted a few times. The gene calls are TRBV28 and TRBJ2-7, with D uncertain. Trimming shortened V by 4 bases and J by 4 bases, and 14 bases separated the two germline ends. The germline CDR1 and CDR2 sequences are MDHEN and SYDVKM. CDR3 length equals 14 residues. DNA of the CDR3: TGTGCCAGCAGTTCCGCGCCGGGTGGTTACGAGCAGTACTTC. Encoded protein: CASSSAPGGYEQYF.

This clonotype has only a few counts. The genes are TRBV19 and TRBJ2-7, with a weak D call TRBD1 (6 bases). CDR3 size: 15 residues. The V end lost 5 bases, the J end lost 4 bases, and 18 bases lay between the germline ends. CDR1 and CDR2 from the germline V gene are LNHDA and SQIVND (reference sequence). This CDR3 is CASSAYRQVLYEQYF. In DNA form, the CDR3 reads TGTGCCAGTAGTGCATACCGACAGGTTCTTTACGAGCAGTACTTC.

There are many counts of this clonotype. This sequence joins TRBV28 and TRBJ2-7; 11 bases match TRBD2. Germline values: CDR1 MDHEN, CDR2 SYDVKM. V lost 6 bases to trimming and J lost 0 bases; unmatched junction nucleotides: 4. This CDR3 has 15 amino acids. Here the CDR3 reads CASRGTSGPSYEQYF. In DNA, the CDR3 is TGTGCCAGCAGGGGGACTAGCGGTCCCTCCTACGAGCAGTACTTC.

This clonotype was counted at least ten times. The chain uses TRBV5-6 and TRBJ2-2; 11 bases are shared with TRBD2. V shed 3 bases and J 3 bases; nucleotides not matched to a gene: 4. CDR1 and CDR2 from the germline V gene are SGHDT and YYEEEE. CDR3 length: 16 amino acids. CDR3 coding DNA: TGTGCCAGCAGCTCCGGACTAGCGGGCTACACCGGGGAGCTGTTTTTT. It is translated as CASSSGLAGYTGELFF.

The rearrangement joins TRBV28 to TRBJ1-1; D is possibly TRBD1 (5 bases). Trimming stripped 6 bases from V and 1 base from J, with 15 bases between. Looked up from germline, CDR1 is MDHEN and CDR2 is SYDVKM. This CDR3 is 15 amino acids long. The CDR3 sequence is CASSRTGHPNTEAFF. The CDR3 DNA sequence: TGTGCCAGCAGCCGCACCGGACACCCGAACACTGAAGCTTTCTTT.

In this sample, this clonotype turned up many times. The gene calls are TRBV28 and TRBJ2-5, with a possible D match to TRBD2 (6 bases). Germline V CDR1 and CDR2: MDHEN, SYDVKM. Trimming left V 6 bases short and J 2 bases short, with 22 bases between. CDR3 length equals 17 residues. The DNA of the CDR3 is TGTGCCAGCAGACACCCCTGGATAGCGGAAAATCAAGAGACCCAGTACTTC. This translates into CASRHPWIAENQETQYF. The full variable domain, rest sourced from reference TRBV28 and TRBJ2-5, is DVKVTQSSRYLVKRTGEKVFLECVQDMDHENMFWYRQDPGLGLRLIYFSYDVKMKEKGDIPEGYSVSREKKERFSLILESASTNQTSMYLCASRHPWIAENQETQYFGPGTRLLVL.

The chain joins TRBV12-3 or TRBV12-4 to TRBJ1-2, with D perhaps matching TRBD1 (5 bases). This CDR3 contains 14 residues. Trimming removed 4 bases at V and 4 bases at J, with 13 bases between. The CDR3 nucleotides are TGTGCCAGCAGTTCGACGGGACCCGGCTATGGCTACACCTTC. As protein: CASSSTGPGYGYTF.

V is TRBV10-3 and J is TRBJ1-5, with D unclear. CDR1 and CDR2 from the germline V gene are ENHRY and SYGVKD. Trimming removed 3 bases at V and 4 bases at J, with 10 bases between. The CDR3 extends over 14 amino acids. CDR3 sequence (DNA): TGTGCCATCAGTGATCGGTGGACGAATCAGCCCCAGCATTTT. This codes for CAISDRWTNQPQHF.

Points on this clonotype: At one end, the junction sequence differs from germline, possibly due to a read error. The chain uses TRBV7-9 and TRBJ1-1; 9 bases align to TRBD1. The CDR3 has 14 amino acids. Germline-derived CDR1 and CDR2 are SEHNR and FQNEAQ (reference sequence). CDR3 in DNA: TGTGCCAGCAGCCCCGGACAGGGGAGCACTGAAGTTTTCTTT. Its translation is CASSPGQGSTEVFF.

This clonotype was observed at least ten times. V gene TRBV20-1 combines with J gene TRBJ2-7; D perhaps matches TRBD2 (6 bases). In germline, CDR1 is DFQATT, CDR2 SNEGSKA (reference sequence). The CDR3 consists of 11 residues. Trimming left V 3 bases short and J 3 bases short, with 6 bases between. CDR3 loop: CSARDYYEQYF. The CDR3, as DNA: TGCAGTGCTAGGGACTACTACGAGCAGTACTTC.

This clonotype was observed many times. The chain has TRBV30 and TRBJ2-5; 12 bases are shared with TRBD2. Germline assignment: CDR1 GTSNPN and CDR2 SVGIG (reference sequence). The CDR3 contains 14 residues. Losses at the gene ends were 4 bases for V and 5 bases for J; bases not matched to a gene: 5. CDR3 sequence reads: CAWTSGRASETQYF. The CDR3 DNA is TGTGCCTGGACTAGCGGGAGGGCCTCGGAGACCCAGTACTTC.

Notes on this clonotype: This clone may be a read error of a much larger clone one base away. This chain uses TRBV27 with TRBJ2-7, with 9 bases that match TRBD1. With V trimmed by 5 bases and J by 6 bases, 5 bases remained unmatched. CDR1 and CDR2 (germline): MNHEY, SMNVEV (reference sequence). This CDR3 is built from 13 residues. The CDR3 coding sequence is TGTGCCAGCAGTCTCGGGACAGGGTTCGAGCAGTACTTC. Amino acid sequence: CASSLGTGFEQYF.

The chain joins TRBV20-1 to TRBJ1-3, with a weak D call TRBD1 (6 bases). V was cut by 5 bases and J by 1 base, with 12 bases left in between. The CDR3 runs 14 residues. Per the germline V gene, CDR1 is DFQATT and CDR2 is SNEGSKA (reference sequence). The CDR3 spells CSAHRRGSGNTIYF. The CDR3 DNA is TGCAGTGCTCATCGCAGGGGATCTGGAAACACCATATATTTT.

This clonotype turned up a few times. J is TRBJ2-7 and V is TRBV19, with 9 bases fitting TRBD1. CDR3 size: 14 residues. Trimming took 6 bases from V and 2 from J; bases not matched to a gene: 5. Germline lookup yields CDR1 LNHDA and CDR2 SQIVND (reference sequence). The chain's CDR3 is CASSRTGAPYEQYF. CDR3 bases: TGTGCCAGTAGCCGGACAGGGGCCCCCTACGAGCAGTACTTC.

The J gene is TRBJ2-2, the V gene TRBV19; D is perhaps TRBD2 (7 bases). Trimming removed 5 bases from V and 5 bases from J, with 18 bases in between. The CDR3 is 16 residues long. The germline V gene has CDR1 LNHDA and CDR2 SQIVND (reference sequence). CDR3 sequence: CASSPGGRGVTGELFF. DNA for the CDR3: TGTGCCAGTAGTCCCGGGGGGCGGGGAGTAACCGGGGAGCTGTTTTTT.

The chain uses TRBV6-1 and TRBJ1-5; tentative D call: TRBD1 (5 bases). V lost 4 bases and J 0 bases, leaving 10 bases between the germline ends. The germline V gene has CDR1 MNHNS and CDR2 SASEGT. The CDR3 extends over 15 amino acids. The CDR3 loop reads CASSAGTYSNQPQHF. As DNA, the CDR3 is TGTGCCAGCAGTGCCGGGACGTATAGCAATCAGCCCCAGCATTTT.

V and J are TRBV28 and TRBJ1-1; D is unclear. The CDR3 is made up of 13 amino acids. CDR1 and CDR2 (germline): MDHEN, SYDVKM. The ends were cut back, 7 bases at V and 11 bases at J, with 20 bases in the middle. CDR3 nucleotide sequence: TGTGCCAGCACCTTGTCAGCTCCGATCAGGGCTTTCTTT. As protein: CASTLSAPIRAFF.

This clonotype was counted ten times or more. V usage is TRBV16 and J usage is TRBJ2-7; TRBD2 might be the D (5 bases). Germline CDR1 is KGHSY and CDR2 is FQNENV. Trimming removed 2 bases from V and 3 bases from J, with 11 bases in between. This CDR3 contains 14 residues. The CDR3 region has the DNA TGTGCCAGCAGCCAAGACCCGAGGGACTACGAGCAGTACTTC. The encoded protein is CASSQDPRDYEQYF.

This clonotype was seen many times. The chain carries TRBV20-1 and TRBJ2-7; D possibly uses TRBD1 or TRBD2 (5 bases each). Germline lookup yields CDR1 DFQATT and CDR2 SNEGSKA (reference sequence). V was shortened by 0 bases and J by 5 bases, with 20 bases between the two germline ends. This CDR3 spans 16 amino acids. The CDR3 DNA reads as TGCAGTGCTAGAGATGGGGACCCTCGGCACATCGACGAGCAGTACTTC. Amino acid sequence: CSARDGDPRHIDEQYF.